What follows describes a single TCR beta chain. What antigen it recognizes has not been identified. Nothing much larger sits one base from this clone, and base qualities are not available. This record comes from a study of cytomegalovirus exposure and HLA in healthy donors (dated by TCRdb to between 2016 and 2019). In terms of the full investigation: In an earlier analysis of about 560 of the donors, around 290 Gb of sequence data and about 110 million unique TCR beta sequences from 180 million or so T cells were reported. To study patterns of TCR occurrence, a later analysis re-analyzed previously published TCR beta repertoires from 700 or so donors and added high-resolution HLA genotyping. Donor age, sex, ethnicity and CMV serostatus were compiled together with the repertoire data. A later genetic analysis used genome-wide SNP genotypes for about 60% of the 666 donors, treating that subset as a discovery cohort. All discovery cohort repertoires had been generated on a single sequencing platform. Using immunosequencing, the study profiled T cell repertoires from 666 subjects and related those repertoires to cytomegalovirus serostatus. The number of typed donors differed by locus: about 620-630 for A, B, C, DRB1 and DQB1; approximately 540 for DQA1; approximately 600 for DPA1; and around 450 for DPB1. Both class I and class II loci were covered by HLA typing, at four-digit resolution. Because of strong linkage in the cohort, roughly five DR-DQ haplotypes were treated as single units for association and clustering. Across about 370 genotyped donors of the cohort, an average of about 240,000 unique TCR beta nucleotide sequences per donor were sequenced, and 15% to 20% of those sequences were non-productive. The study aimed to test whether signatures of past pathogen exposure could be identified by cataloging public T cell receptors. In the later analysis, no new phenotypic data were used to find candidate immune exposures; instead, reliance was placed on TCR beta sequences and their occurrence across donors. Besides the first cohort of more than 650 subjects, a separate validation cohort made up of over 95 different subjects was used. The study combined high-throughput TCR immunosequencing, statistical association of individual TCRs with disease status, and machine learning to predict cytomegalovirus infection status. The genetic ancestry cluster associated with self-reported Caucasian donors included 81% of the 398 genotyped donors. To decide whether each TCR beta V gene segment behaved as functional or pseudogenic, an earlier analysis of 587 of the donors relied on high-throughput TCR beta sequencing. An early release covering roughly 580 HLA-typed donors comprised about 310 gigabases of sequencing data and about 90 million unique TCR sequences.

The cohort comprised hundreds of healthy bone marrow donors. At the time of sampling, all cohort members were nominally healthy, though unrecorded immune exposures were likely present. The donor tested CMV seronegative and was one of the 352 seronegative cohort members. A peripheral blood sample was provided by each donor, and peripheral blood mononuclear cells were used for TCR beta sequencing. Genomic DNA was extracted from the blood cell samples with the Qiagen DNeasy Blood Extraction Kit. Library prep was done by the immunoSEQ multiplex PCR assay. For the multiplex PCR, a mixture combining 60 forward primers for TCR Vbeta segments and 13 reverse primers for TCR Jbeta segments was used. The CDR3 region of rearranged TCR beta genes was amplified from genomic DNA with a multiplex PCR assay. The Illumina HiSeq System was used to sequence the amplified TCR beta libraries as 87-base-pair reads. As for the original processing: A later analysis tallied around 82 million unique TCR beta chains across the 600 to 700 repertoires, and about 10 million of those chains were shared by two or more donors. A nearest-neighbor algorithm error-corrected the raw reads and collapsed the reads into unique sequences, merging closely related sequences to remove PCR and sequencing errors. Alignment of CDR3 sequences to IMGT reference sequences was used to assign V, D and J gene segments. For a sequence to be retained, a match of at least six nucleotides to both a V gene segment and a J gene segment was required. A rearrangement was called productive if the CDR3 had no stop codons and remained in frame with V and J, and every other rearrangement was called non-productive. CDR3 was defined by IMGT convention, running from the second conserved V-encoded cysteine to the conserved J-encoded phenylalanine. Sequences without an unambiguous match to a single V gene segment were excluded from the earlier analysis of 587 of the donors. In an earlier analysis of approximately 610 of the donors, V segments were called functional above 56.7% productive rearrangements and were called segregating when the between-donor standard deviation exceeded 5%. A statistical classification framework was built for diagnosing cytomegalovirus status from the catalog of TCR beta chain sequences. V and J gene assignment, in a later analysis, came from comparing TCR nucleotide sequences with IMGT/GENE-DB human TR gene sequences. Using the TCRdist pipeline, a later analysis assigned CDR3 sequences along with most-parsimonious VDJ recombination scenarios. In a later analysis, each TCR beta chain was defined by its CDR3 amino acid sequence together with its V-gene family, and reads without a unique V-gene family were excluded. A later analysis removed 500 to 600 highly shared, low-generation-probability nucleotide sequences to deal with suspected cross-contamination and a sequencing artifact. A later analysis calculated a clonal expansion index for each public chain from normalized within-repertoire ranks of inferred template counts. A later analysis computed generation probabilities with a VDJ recombination model fitted to out-of-frame rearrangements, and checked the results against IGoR. A later analysis scored TCR-TCR, TCR-HLA and TCR-CMV co-occurrence with hypergeometric tests, applying a repertoire-size bias correction to TCR pairs. To estimate false discovery rates, a later analysis permuted the HLA or CMV assignments 20 times. In a later analysis, co-occurring TCRs were grouped with DBSCAN, and TCRdist sequence similarity was added when clustering was performed within HLA-allele-positive subsets. For co-occurrence clustering, repertoires with fewer than 30,000 or more than 120,000 public chains were excluded, along with five or six repertoires with anomalous nucleotide sharing. In TCRdb, the immuneACCESS table is reduced to in-frame sequences with V and J assigned. These tables do not hold every clone; where another copy was compared, an unresolved V gene accounts for under half, and the others remain unexplained. The DNA was the basis for D and trimming; V, J and clone size are from that table. The sample contains over 200,000 clones, about three quarters of them found a single time. The top ten hold around 1.9% of the sample.

Overall study outcomes, separate from this receptor: Most TCR sequences were observed very rarely across donors, whereas some public TCRs were present in many individuals. In a later analysis, HLA-associated TCR beta chains showed more clonal expansion and lower generation probabilities than non-associated chains that were equally common. Correlated functional status among segregating V segments might reflect linkage disequilibrium, but an unknown experimental factor could not be ruled out. When HLA alleles, especially DR and DQ, strongly co-occurred, TCR associations were difficult to assign to individual alleles. In a later analysis, TCR association rates were found to vary across HLA loci, with the most associated TCRs seen for DRB1 alleles and the fewest for HLA-C alleles. A further reported finding was that TCR beta sequences accurately predicted the HLA-A and HLA-B alleles for most subjects in the first cohort. Several of the top co-occurrence clusters appeared to be linked to parvovirus B19, influenza, CMV and Epstein-Barr virus, according to a later analysis. The classifier was reported to diagnose cytomegalovirus status with high specificity and sensitivity in both the original cohort and the validation cohort. V-gene and J-gene trimming of TCR beta chains was associated with a missense DCLRE1C variant in a later genetic analysis, and the association was replicated in an independent cohort. Immune exposure information for the cohort was limited to CMV serostatus. This cohort had only TCR beta chains sequenced, and the lack of alpha or paired-chain data limited which features could be detected. Sequencing depth was assumed to be roughly uniform across donors in the presence/absence analyses, though that assumption may not hold. In an earlier analysis of some 500 of the donors, most TCR beta V segments appeared in productive rearrangements about 87% or about 30% of the time, broadly matching IMGT annotations. It was suggested by the authors that the approach could potentially be generalized to other disease states and immunological phenotypes. The sequencing pipeline was judged likely to have produced a cluster of highly shared sequence variants as a technical artifact. Because HLA typing was missing for some donors at each locus, association tests included only the typed subset. At a false discovery rate of 0.05, a later analysis linked fewer than 20,000 TCR beta sequences to specific HLA alleles. Some IMGT-functional V segments, including TRBV6-2 and TRBV6-3, could not be distinguished by the 87-base-pair reads and were therefore excluded. Compared with the roughly 700-donor mean, donors in an Asian-associated ancestry cluster had fewer N-insertions in productive TCRs, according to a later genetic analysis. The study gave a list of more than 150 TCR beta chains associated with cytomegalovirus. A later analysis found that most CMV-associated TCR beta chains appeared HLA-restricted, with HLA associations seemingly driven largely by CMV exposure. Because counts were too low, roughly 18 rarely observed V segments, including chromosome 9 orphons, were left out of the earlier analysis of several hundred of the donors. A few of the identified cytomegalovirus-associated TCR beta chains were confirmed in vitro to be specific for cytomegalovirus antigens.

CDR3 length: 14 amino acids, cysteine to phenylalanine. This entry keeps only the CDR3 DNA: 42 bases, framed from base 1. V trim: 4 bases; J trim: 2 bases; unmatched bases: 0. Sequences LGHNA (CDR1) and YSLEER (CDR2) are obtained from the germline V gene. This TCR was sampled from a male donor in good health and CMV-seronegative. The receptor chain draws on TRBV4-3 and TRBJ2-7; TRBD2 fits 12 bases in the junction. Source material: PBMCs. The CDR3 reads CASSRTSGTYEQYF. DNA sequence: TGCGCCAGCAGCCGGACTAGCGGGACCTACGAGCAGTACTTC.